This T cell receptor (beta chain) was identified in a study of shared clonotypes between healthy human individuals. General study results and limits: Expectations were that clonotype sharing among donors would be affected by sequencing depth.

About this clone itself: Its antigen is still unknown.

Genomic DNA (from each subset) was split evenly across several immunoSEQ plates. As handled by the study authors: In the immunoSEQ data, sequences were junction-only and lacked quality scores, so filtering differed. Here immunoSEQ multiplex PCR was the method, and the copy in TCRdb shows in-frame clones only, minus some. The V and J calls and clone size are taken from that table; D and trimming were inferred from the DNA. The repertoire holds a few million clones, with over 90% as singletons. The V and J ends lost 0 bases and 6 bases respectively, with 15 bases between them. The CDR3 runs to 16 residues. Germline values: CDR1 SGHNT, CDR2 YYREEE (reference sequence).

The chain couples TRBV5-4 to TRBJ1-4; D might be TRBD1 (5 bases). This receptor was identified in a man aged 18 to 30 in good health. Some clones in this sample may be carry-over from other donors' samples. The sample comprised naive CD4+ T cells from PBMCs. Stated subset: CD45RA+ positively selected. CDR3 protein: CASSLGASSGDEKLFF. For the CDR3, the DNA is TGTGCCAGCAGCTTGGGGGCCTCATCGGGGGATGAAAAACTGTTTTTT. The full variable domain, completed using reference TRBV5-4 and TRBJ1-4, is ETGVTQSPTHLIKTRGQQVTLRCSSQSGHNTVSWYQQALGQGPQFIFQYYREEENGRGNFPPRFSGLQFPNYSSELNVNALELDDSALYLCASSLGASSGDEKLFFGSGTQLSVL.